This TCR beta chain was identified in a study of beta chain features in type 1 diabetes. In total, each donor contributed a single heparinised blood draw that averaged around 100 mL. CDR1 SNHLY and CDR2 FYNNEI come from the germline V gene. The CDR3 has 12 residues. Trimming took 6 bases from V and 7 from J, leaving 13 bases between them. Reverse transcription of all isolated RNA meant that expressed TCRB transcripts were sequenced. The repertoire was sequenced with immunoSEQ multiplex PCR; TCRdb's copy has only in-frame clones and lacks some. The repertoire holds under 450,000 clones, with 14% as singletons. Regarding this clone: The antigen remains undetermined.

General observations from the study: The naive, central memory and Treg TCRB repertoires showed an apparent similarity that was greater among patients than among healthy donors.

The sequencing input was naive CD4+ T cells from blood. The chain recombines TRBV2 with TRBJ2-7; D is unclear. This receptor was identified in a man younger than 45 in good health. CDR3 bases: TGTGCCAGCAGAGGGCTACTCGGGGAGCAGTACTTC. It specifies CASRGLLGEQYF.